This T cell receptor (beta chain) derives from a study of CXCR3-negative and CXCR3-positive naive CD8 T cells. Study-wide results and limits: The level of CXCR3 expression partially decreased after cryopreservation; the majority of assays used fresh PBMCs. The study found comparably high diversity in both naive subsets and much lower diversity in memory CD8+ cells. TRBV-TRBJ usage was alike in naive CXCR3-negative and CXCR3-positive cells but differed in memory cells.

Researchers prepared the TRB cDNA libraries using 5' RACE with UMI labels. TCRdb reanalyzed the 5' RACE reads, giving one entry per CDR3 protein sequence and no DNA. The sample includes some 38,000 distinct CDR3 sequences. CDR1 and CDR2 (germline): DFQATT, SNEGSKA (reference sequence). CDR3 length: 14 amino acids. About this clonotype: Its target is not known.

Triplicate approximately 280,000-cell sorts were made of each CD8+ T cell subset. The chain is built from TRBV20-1 and TRBJ2-7; without DNA, the TCRdb call of TRBD1 cannot be checked. The sequence was collected from a human donor in good health. Some clones in this sample may be carry-over from other donors' samples. The material sequenced was memory CD8+ T cells from blood. The CDR3 here is CSALDTLLSYEQYF.